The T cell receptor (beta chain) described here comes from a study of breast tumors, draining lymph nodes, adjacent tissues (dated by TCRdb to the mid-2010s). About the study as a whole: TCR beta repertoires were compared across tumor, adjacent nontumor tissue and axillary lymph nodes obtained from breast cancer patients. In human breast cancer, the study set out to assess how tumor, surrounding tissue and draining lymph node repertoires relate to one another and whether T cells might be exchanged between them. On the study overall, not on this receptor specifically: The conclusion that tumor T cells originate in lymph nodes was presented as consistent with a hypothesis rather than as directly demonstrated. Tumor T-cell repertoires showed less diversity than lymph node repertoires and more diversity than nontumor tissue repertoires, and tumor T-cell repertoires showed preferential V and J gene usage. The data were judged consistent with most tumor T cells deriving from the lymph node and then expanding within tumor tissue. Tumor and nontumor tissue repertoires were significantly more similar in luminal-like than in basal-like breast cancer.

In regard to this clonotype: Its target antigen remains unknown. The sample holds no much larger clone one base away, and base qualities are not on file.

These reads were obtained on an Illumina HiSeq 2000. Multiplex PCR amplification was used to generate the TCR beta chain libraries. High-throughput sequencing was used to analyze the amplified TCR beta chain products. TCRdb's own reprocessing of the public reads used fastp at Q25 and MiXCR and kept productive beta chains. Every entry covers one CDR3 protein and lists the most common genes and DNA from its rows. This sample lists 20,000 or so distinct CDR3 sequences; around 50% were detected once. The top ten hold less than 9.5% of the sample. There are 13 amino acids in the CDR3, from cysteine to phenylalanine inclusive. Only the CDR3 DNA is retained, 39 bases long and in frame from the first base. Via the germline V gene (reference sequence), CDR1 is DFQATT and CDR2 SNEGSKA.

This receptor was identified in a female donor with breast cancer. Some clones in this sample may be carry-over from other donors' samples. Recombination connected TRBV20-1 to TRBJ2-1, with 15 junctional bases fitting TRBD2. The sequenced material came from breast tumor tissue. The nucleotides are TGCACCGGGACTAGCGGGAGGACCAATGAGCAGTTCTTC. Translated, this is CTGTSGRTNEQFF.